This T cell receptor beta chain was recorded in a study of T and B cells in COVID-19 patients. In the study overall: Critical illness requiring mechanical ventilation or extracorporeal membrane oxygenation affected about 65% of the 20 active-infection patients. The study, taken as a whole, reports: Patients with COVID-19 reportedly showed strongly skewed T cell receptor beta variable and joining gene usage. The recovered cohort had 2,300 or so exclusive TCR clusters, including 30 to 40 low generation probability clusters.

Germline assignment: CDR1 MNHEY and CDR2 SMNVEV (reference sequence). V gave up 2 bases and J gave up 7 bases; unmatched junction bases: 3. This CDR3 has 15 amino acids. This clonotype was observed a handful of times. Its antigen is unknown. From blood, 250-500 ng of genomic DNA served as TRB template. BIOMED2 TRB-A/B primer pools were used in multiplex TRB PCR. TCRdb re-analysed the multiplex PCR reads in MiXCR, keeping a single row per CDR3 protein. The sample comprises more than 20,000 distinct CDR3 sequences, around a third of which are singletons, and about 1.5% rests with the top ten. The TCR was taken from a human donor who had recovered from COVID-19. The chain recombines TRBV27 with TRBJ2-1, with 12 positions matching TRBD2. The specimen sequenced was blood. The CDR3 loop reads CASSLGTSGRNEQFF. The CDR3 DNA is TGTGCCAGCAGTTTAGGAACTAGCGGGAGGAATGAGCAGTTCTTC.